This T cell receptor beta chain was obtained from a study of Ad26.COV2.S vaccination and SARS-CoV-2 variants. Overall study context: The vaccine Ad26.COV2.S was put into the muscle once, or twice with 56 days between. Broader study findings: Vaccine recipients surpassed placebo recipients in spike-specific TCR breadth.

Using immunoSEQ multiplex PCR, the repertoire was profiled, and TCRdb retains in-frame clones only, with some absent. The sample yields about 350,000 clones, 88% seen once. This clone occurred many times. Its specificity is not known. CDR1 MDHEN and CDR2 SYDVKM come from the germline V gene. The length of the CDR3 is 17 residues. Trimming removed 7 bases from V and 6 bases from J, with 28 bases in between. Indicated treatment: some 20 received Ad26.COV2.S at low or high dose, single or two shots; roughly five received placebo; per-sample allocation not given. The study sampled participants on day 63 after the first vaccine or placebo injection.

The receptor comes from a person aged 18 to 65 who received the Ad26.COV2.S COVID-19 vaccine or a placebo. This specimen consisted of peripheral blood, obtained in a trial of Ad26.COV2.S vaccine versus placebo. This sequence joins TRBV28 and TRBJ2-7; perhaps TRBD1 as D (5 bases). The DNA of the CDR3 is TGTGCCAGCACCGTTCAAAGGATGGGAATCCCAAGGGGCGAGCAGTACTTC. Protein sequence: CASTVQRMGIPRGEQYF.